This is a list of T cell receptor beta chains from one sample in a study of CD8 T cells in ankylosing spondylitis. One entry per CDR3 protein results from TCRdb running MiXCR on the 5' RACE reads. This table has some 200,000 distinct CDR3 sequences, about 18% appearing once. The sample taken for sequencing was blood, either unsorted or a sorted T cell fraction (not recorded which). Every receptor here comes from a male donor aged 5-29 years with ankylosing spondylitis or in good health (not recorded which). The CDR3 runs from the conserved cysteine through the conserved F or W. A D gene is named only where the DNA matches it firmly.

>17|TRBV6-5|-|TRBJ2-1
CASSYFPTVSSYNEQFF
>12|TRBV29-1|TRBD1|TRBJ2-1
CSVRQGRDEQFF
>13|TRBV21-1|-|TRBJ1-1
CASSPTGTNEAFF
>13|TRBV24-1|-|TRBJ2-3
CATSTLRGDTQYF
>15|TRBV6-5|-|TRBJ1-2
CASSYSSAANYGYTF
>19|TRBV12-3/TRBV12-4|TRBD2|TRBJ2-3
CASSVGLAGGSSSTDTQYF
>13|TRBV15|-|TRBJ2-1
CAIQQSSYNEQFF
>14|TRBV5-1|-|TRBJ1-1
CASSNSGARREAFF
>14|TRBV29-1|-|TRBJ2-1
CSVEDEHSYNEQFF
>17|TRBV7-2|TRBD2|TRBJ2-1
CASSARTSGRAGNEQFF
>14|TRBV10-3|-|TRBJ2-1
CAIRDRRSIDEQFF
>15|TRBV11-2|TRBD2|TRBJ2-1
CASRTGLGFPHEQFF
>14|TRBV6-5|-|TRBJ2-2
CASSYSAGAGELFF
>15|TRBV4-3|-|TRBJ2-3
CASSQDIGDTDTQYF
>13|TRBV5-6|-|TRBJ1-2
CASSFGSNYGYTF
>12|TRBV20-1|-|TRBJ2-7
CSARDRWGEQYF
>14|TRBV18|-|TRBJ2-1
CASSPRRPGDEQFF
>15|TRBV18|TRBD2|TRBJ2-1
CASSPPAQAGDEQFF
>13|TRBV20-1|-|TRBJ1-2
CSAPRGPNYGYTF
>17|TRBV9|TRBD2|TRBJ2-3
CASSENKGLARTDTQYF
>14|TRBV27|TRBD1|TRBJ2-7
CASSLAGGLVEQYF
>14|TRBV14|-|TRBJ2-1
CASSQVGRELEQFF
>15|TRBV7-9|-|TRBJ1-2
CASSLGPGPNYGYTF
>18|TRBV12-3/TRBV12-4|TRBD2|TRBJ2-1
CASSFYLAGGPPYNEQFF
>15|TRBV12-3/TRBV12-4|TRBD1|TRBJ1-2
CASSFAGQGSGGYTF
>12|TRBV12-3/TRBV12-4|-|TRBJ2-5
CASSPDHETQYF
>20|TRBV7-9|TRBD1|TRBJ1-5
CASSLVVGDRGRKGNQPQHF
>13|TRBV5-1|-|TRBJ1-6
CASRLAGNSPLHF
>13|TRBV29-1|-|TRBJ2-7
CSVAPQASYEQYF
>13|TRBV20-1|-|TRBJ1-1
CSAADSLNTEAFF
>20|TRBV28|TRBD2|TRBJ2-7
CASSFKGFAASGKFSYEQYF
>14|TRBV6-5|-|TRBJ2-1
CATGRLGDTGEQFF
>17|TRBV6-5|-|TRBJ2-1
CASSGRGLGSLYNEQFF
>13|TRBV4-3|-|TRBJ1-4
CASSQGRGEKLFF
>14|TRBV5-1|-|TRBJ2-1
CASRDRDLYNEQFF
>17|TRBV7-8|-|TRBJ2-1
CASSLLDIGGPDNEQFF
>15|TRBV6-4|-|TRBJ2-1
CASSGFKGYYNEQFF
>16|TRBV20-1|TRBD1|TRBJ2-7
CSARDGDRGLTYEQHF
>14|TRBV20-1|TRBD2|TRBJ2-7
CSARVAGGPYEQYF
>14|TRBV12-3/TRBV12-4|-|TRBJ2-3
CASPPGARPDTQYF
>11|TRBV25-1|-|TRBJ2-1
CASSEGQEQFF
>16|TRBV29-1|-|TRBJ2-5
CSVVRRPTHKEETQYF
>15|TRBV5-1|-|TRBJ2-7
CASKVGPGGDYEQYF
>15|TRBV30|TRBD2|TRBJ2-7
CAWTEPGLPTYEQYF
>17|TRBV12-3/TRBV12-4|TRBD1|TRBJ1-5
CASSLASGGLGNQPQHF
>13|TRBV7-2|-|TRBJ2-7
CASRGGSLYEQYF
>13|TRBV2|-|TRBJ2-7
CASRRSSNYEQYF
>12|TRBV6-2/TRBV6-3|-|TRBJ2-7
CASAGRGNEQYF
>13|TRBV7-3|-|TRBJ2-1
CASSLTRLDEQFF
>15|TRBV5-1|-|TRBJ2-2
CASSSNQRYTGELFF
>14|TRBV7-9|-|TRBJ2-5
CASSLVATQETQYF
>15|TRBV5-1|-|TRBJ1-2
CASSSRDRTNYGYTF
>16|TRBV6-6|-|TRBJ2-1
CASSITGASYYNEQFF
>14|TRBV12-3/TRBV12-4|-|TRBJ2-5
CASSRVARWETQYF
>13|TRBV28|-|TRBJ2-2
CASSLRYTGELFF
>15|TRBV12-3/TRBV12-4|-|TRBJ2-2
CASSLYRTNTGELFF
>12|TRBV20-1|-|TRBJ2-1
CSARVGPHEQFF